The rows below give T cell receptor beta chains drawn from one sample of a study of blood T cell repertoires in COVID-19. The data were produced by immunoSEQ multiplex PCR, yet TCRdb's version contains in-frame clones alone and is incomplete. The repertoire holds about 350,000 clones, with 87% as singletons. The sample comprised PBMCs or T cells enriched from blood (not recorded which). These receptors originate from a woman aged 25 to 39 who had recovered from COVID-19. CDR3s leave out the opening cysteine and the closing phenylalanine or tryptophan.

CDR3	V	J
ASSELWTSREQY	TRBV6-1	TRBJ2-7
ASSAERGPNTGELF	TRBV9	TRBJ2-2
ASSMIGSTEAF	TRBV19	TRBJ1-1
SARAVYEQY	TRBV20-1	TRBJ2-7
ASSSTGLYEQY	TRBV6-1	TRBJ2-7
ASSFGQGAGYEQY	TRBV19	TRBJ2-7
ASSQDSGRRIATNEKLF	TRBV3-1/TRBV3-2	TRBJ1-4
ASSASGTSGTDTQY	TRBV5-8	TRBJ2-3
ASSPEVPPSGNTIY	TRBV18	TRBJ1-3
ASSQESVGNTIY	TRBV4-1	TRBJ1-3
ASSQGGGGSYEQY	TRBV11-2	TRBJ2-7
AIGQVGSPLH	TRBV10-3	TRBJ1-6
ASRHGTSGNTGELF	TRBV5-4	TRBJ2-2
SALMVTGDEKLF	TRBV29-1	TRBJ1-4
ASSQAPEETQY	TRBV4-1	TRBJ2-5
ASSQDRSLSYTGELF	TRBV4-3	TRBJ2-2
ASSRTGHLSSGNTIY	TRBV7-2	TRBJ1-3
ASSLFQRDRVGNSPLH	TRBV7-6	TRBJ1-6
ASSEAGGRETQY	TRBV6-1	TRBJ2-5
ASSQSRGNEQF	TRBV14	TRBJ2-1
ASSHVGQGVRPQH	TRBV4-1	TRBJ1-5
ASDSPGQSTEAF	TRBV28	TRBJ1-1
ASRENRFYGYT	TRBV6-5	TRBJ1-2
SVEENGDTQY	TRBV29-1	TRBJ2-3
ASSLIGTGSSGYT	TRBV5-4	TRBJ1-2
ASRWTYYNSPLH	TRBV13	TRBJ1-6
ASSVGRQGAIDTQY	TRBV9	TRBJ2-3
ASSYSTGTGPYT	TRBV28	TRBJ1-2
ASGRGTVHSPLH	TRBV12-5	TRBJ1-6
APEVGRVEKLF	TRBV10-3	TRBJ1-4
ASRDRGYNSPLH	TRBV27	TRBJ1-6
ASSTGGNNNQPQH	TRBV19	TRBJ1-5
ATSRDRLRHEQY	TRBV15	TRBJ2-7
ASSLLSGHSNQPQH	TRBV19	TRBJ1-5
ASSSRDNSYEQY	TRBV19	TRBJ2-7
ASSLSGPGAYEQY	TRBV28	TRBJ2-7
ASSLEAGGNQPQH	TRBV11-2	TRBJ1-5
ASSFSSGELF	TRBV12-3/TRBV12-4	TRBJ2-2
ASSLPVGAGGKGTYT	TRBV28	TRBJ1-2
ASSQEGTGGGKLF	TRBV19	TRBJ1-4
ASSLGLASRFAYEQY	TRBV5-1	TRBJ2-7
ASSLPSPTQY	TRBV11-2	TRBJ2-5
ASSTSGTGGKDTQY	TRBV5-4	TRBJ2-3
ASRDSFSGNTIY	TRBV28	TRBJ1-3
ASSLEGRYATEAF	TRBV11-2	TRBJ1-1